This T cell receptor beta chain was recorded in a study of blood T cell repertoires in COVID-19. Across the whole study: The study drew acute and convalescent COVID-19 samples from the United States, Italy and Spain. Sources were T cells, B-cell-depleted T cells, or PBMCs; the material itself was cDNA or gDNA.

V was shortened by 0 bases and J by 5 bases, with 8 bases between the two germline ends. Germline-derived CDR1 and CDR2 are MNHNY and SVGAGI (reference sequence). The CDR3 has 15 amino acids. Seattle participants joined during active infection and were tracked over time. Repertoires were generated with immunoSEQ multiplex PCR, while TCRdb's copy carries only in-frame clones and drops some. The data show hundreds of thousands of clones, 70% to 90% seen once. The sequencing sample was made of peripheral blood. This chain links TRBV6-6 with TRBJ1-6; D is uncertain. This TCR was sampled from a man aged 50-60 years with COVID-19, enrolled during active disease. CDR3 DNA: TGTGCCAGCAGTTACTCGACACGGAATAATTCACCCCTCCACTTT. Translation gives CASSYSTRNNSPLHF.